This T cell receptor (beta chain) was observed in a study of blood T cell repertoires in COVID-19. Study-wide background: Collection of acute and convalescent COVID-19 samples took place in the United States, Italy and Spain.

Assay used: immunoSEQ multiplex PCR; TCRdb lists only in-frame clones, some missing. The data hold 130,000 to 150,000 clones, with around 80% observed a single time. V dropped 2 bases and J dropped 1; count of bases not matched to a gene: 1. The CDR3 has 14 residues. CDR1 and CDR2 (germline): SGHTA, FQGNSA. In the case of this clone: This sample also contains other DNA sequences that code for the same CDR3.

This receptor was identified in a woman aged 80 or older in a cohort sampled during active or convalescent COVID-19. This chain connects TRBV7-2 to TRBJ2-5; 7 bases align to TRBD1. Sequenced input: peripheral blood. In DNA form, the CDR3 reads TGTGCCAGCAGCTTACGGGACAGCCAAGAGACCCAGTACTTC. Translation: CASSLRDSQETQYF.